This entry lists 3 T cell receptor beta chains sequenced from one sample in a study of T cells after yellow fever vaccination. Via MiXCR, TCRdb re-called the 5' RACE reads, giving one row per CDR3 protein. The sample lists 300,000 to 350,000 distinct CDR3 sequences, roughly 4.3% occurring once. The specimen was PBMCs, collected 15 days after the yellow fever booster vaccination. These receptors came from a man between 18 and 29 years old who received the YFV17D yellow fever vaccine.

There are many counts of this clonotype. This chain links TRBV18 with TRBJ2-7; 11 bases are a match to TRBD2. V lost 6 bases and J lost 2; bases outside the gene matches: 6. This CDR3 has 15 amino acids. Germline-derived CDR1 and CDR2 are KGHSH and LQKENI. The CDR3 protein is CASSPPGLAAYEQYF. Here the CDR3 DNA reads TGTGCCAGCTCGCCCCCGGGACTAGCGGCCTACGAGCAGTACTTC.

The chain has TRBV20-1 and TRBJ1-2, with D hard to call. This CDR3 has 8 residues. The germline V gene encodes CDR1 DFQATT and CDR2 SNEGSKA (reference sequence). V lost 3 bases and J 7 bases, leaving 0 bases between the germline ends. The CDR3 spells CSASGYTF. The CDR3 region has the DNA TGCAGTGCTAGTGGCTACACCTTC.

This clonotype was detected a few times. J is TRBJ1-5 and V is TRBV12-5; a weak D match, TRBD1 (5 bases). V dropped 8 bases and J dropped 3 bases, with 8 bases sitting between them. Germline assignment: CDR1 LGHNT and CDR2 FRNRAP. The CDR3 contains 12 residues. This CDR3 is CASQGDNQPQHF. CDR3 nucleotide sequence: TGTGCTAGTCAGGGTGACAATCAGCCCCAGCATTTT. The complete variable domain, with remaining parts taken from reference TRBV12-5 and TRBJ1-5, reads DARVTQTPRHKVTEMGQEVTMRCQPILGHNTVFWYRQTMMQGLELLAYFRNRAPLDDSGMPKDRFSAEMPDATLATLKIQPSEPRDSAVYFCASQGDNQPQHFGDGTRLSIL.